Listed here are 24 T cell receptor beta chains from one sample, sequenced in a study of shared clonotypes between healthy human individuals. Method: immunoSEQ multiplex PCR; TCRdb's copy keeps in-frame clones and lacks some. Here the sample spans around 750,000 clones, over 65% being singletons. Input material: memory CD4+ T cells sorted from blood. Subset here: CD45RA-negative fraction. Receptors were obtained from a woman in her twenties or thirties in good health.

The genes are TRBV5-6 and TRBJ2-5, with TRBD1 matching over 9 bases. CDR3 length equals 13 residues. V lost 4 bases and J lost 4; bases outside the gene matches: 2. The germline CDR1 and CDR2 sequences are SGHDT and YYEEEE. CDR3 protein: CASSGGQGETQYF. The CDR3 nucleotides are TGTGCCAGCAGCGGGGGACAGGGAGAGACCCAGTACTTC.

The V gene is TRBV28, the J gene TRBJ1-2, with 8 bases fitting TRBD1. Germline V lookup: CDR1 MDHEN, CDR2 SYDVKM. This CDR3 region has 17 residues. Trimming removed 6 bases from V and 3 bases from J; junction bases left unmatched: 15. Here the CDR3 DNA reads TGTGCCAGCAGACTCAGGGGGCTGCGCACCCCACACTATGGCTACACCTTC. Encoded protein: CASRLRGLRTPHYGYTF.

The chain uses TRBV2 and TRBJ2-5; 9 bases line up with TRBD2. This CDR3 contains 14 residues. Looked up from germline, CDR1 is SNHLY and CDR2 is FYNNEI. Trimming removed 8 bases from V and 5 bases from J; junction bases left unmatched: 9. The CDR3 loop is CASRSEAGGETQYF. The CDR3, as DNA: TGTGCCAGCCGATCCGAGGCGGGAGGGGAGACCCAGTACTTC.

V usage is TRBV6-5 and J usage is TRBJ2-2, with 8 bases lining up with TRBD2. The CDR3 has 15 residues. Germline CDR1 MNHEY, CDR2 SVGAGI. After removal of 5 bases from V and 4 bases from J, the junction contained 6 bases not matched to a gene. The CDR3 DNA sequence: TGTGCCAGCAGTAAGGGGCTAGCGGGCACCGGGGAGCTGTTTTTT. As protein: CASSKGLAGTGELFF.

This rearrangement joins TRBV7-2 to TRBJ2-1; D call uncertain. V lost 1 base, J lost 8 bases, and 6 bases lay in between. CDR1 is SGHTA, CDR2 FQGNSA, per germline. The CDR3 runs to 12 residues. The CDR3, as DNA: TGTGCCAGCAGCTTAGTACACCATGAGCAGTTCTTC. It translates to CASSLVHHEQFF.

The chain combines TRBV5-4 with TRBJ2-7; weak D call: TRBD2 (5 bases). V lost 0 bases and J lost 3, with 16 bases in between. Germline CDR1 reads SGHNT; CDR2 reads YYREEE (reference sequence). The CDR3 contains 16 residues. The CDR3 is CASSLAGNMKIYEQYF. The CDR3 nucleotides are TGTGCCAGCAGCTTGGCCGGGAACATGAAGATCTACGAGCAGTACTTC.

The chain recombines TRBV11-2 with TRBJ2-7; D perhaps matches TRBD2 (5 bases). Per germline, CDR1 SGHAT and CDR2 FQNNGV. V was trimmed by 1 base and J by 6 bases, leaving 13 bases between them. This CDR3 is 14 amino acids long. CDR3 sequence reads: CASSLGVLVPEQYF. Here the CDR3 DNA reads TGTGCCAGCAGCTTAGGGGTACTAGTTCCCGAGCAGTACTTC. Filled out from reference TRBV11-2 and TRBJ2-7, the complete variable domain reads EAGVAQSPRYKIIEKRQSVAFWCNPISGHATLYWYQQILGQGPKLLIQFQNNGVVDDSQLPKDRFSAERLKGVDSTLKIQPAKLEDSAVYLCASSLGVLVPEQYFGPGTRLTVT.

This chain connects TRBV5-1 to TRBJ2-2; 9 bases align to TRBD2. Germline values: CDR1 SGHRS, CDR2 YFSETQ. The V segment lost 4 bases and the J segment 4 bases; nucleotides outside the gene matches: 20. This CDR3 comprises 20 residues. Here the CDR3 DNA reads TGCGCCAGCAGCATACCGGGACAGCCATATAGCGGGAGCGGCACCGGGGAGCTGTTTTTT. Translation gives CASSIPGQPYSGSGTGELFF.

The J gene is TRBJ1-2, the V gene TRBV7-2; a weak D match, TRBD1 (5 bases). Germline lookup yields CDR1 SGHTA and CDR2 FQGNSA. This CDR3 is 13 amino acids long. The ends were cut back, 3 bases at V and 7 bases at J, with 12 bases in the middle. CDR3 in amino acids: CASSFPGRLGYTF. CDR3 coding DNA: TGTGCCAGCAGCTTTCCAGGGAGACTTGGCTACACCTTC.

In this sample, this clone turned up many times. The V call is TRBV27, the J call TRBJ2-7; weak D call: TRBD1 (5 bases). The CDR3 runs to 15 residues. CDR1 is MNHEY, CDR2 SMNVEV, per germline (reference sequence). The V end was cut by 5 bases, the J end by 5 bases, with 19 bases between. CDR3 region: CASSPGPSWVHEQYF. CDR3 coding DNA: TGTGCCAGCAGTCCAGGGCCTTCCTGGGTCCACGAGCAGTACTTC.

The chain joins TRBV5-1 to TRBJ2-2; D is possibly TRBD2 (6 bases). V gave up 4 bases and J gave up 0 bases, with 10 bases separating them. The CDR3 loop spans 15 amino acids. In germline, CDR1 is SGHRS, CDR2 YFSETQ. Written as DNA, the CDR3 is TGCGCCAGCAGCCAACTAGCACCGAACACCGGGGAGCTGTTTTTT. Its protein product is CASSQLAPNTGELFF. The full variable domain, with the rest looked up from reference TRBV5-1 and TRBJ2-2, is KAGVTQTPRYLIKTRGQQVTLSCSPISGHRSVSWYQQTPGQGLQFLFEYFSETQRNKGNFPGRFSGRQFSNSRSEMNVSTLELGDSALYLCASSQLAPNTGELFFGEGSRLTVL.

The chain recombines TRBV19 with TRBJ2-2; 11 bases align to TRBD2. Trimming at V came to 4 bases and at J to 4 bases, leaving 8 bases not matched to a gene. The CDR3 sequence is 17 residues long. Germline values: CDR1 LNHDA, CDR2 SQIVND (reference sequence). This CDR3 reads CASSTVNSGRATGELFF. The CDR3, as DNA: TGTGCCAGTAGTACAGTTAATAGCGGGAGGGCCACCGGGGAGCTGTTTTTT. Combining the CDR3 with reference TRBV19 and TRBJ2-2 gives the whole variable domain DGGITQSPKYLFRKEGQNVTLSCEQNLNHDAMYWYRQDPGQGLRLIYYSQIVNDFQKGDIAEGYSVSREKKESFPLTVTSAQKNPTAFYLCASSTVNSGRATGELFFGEGSRLTVL.

This CDR3 is CASSLSPIPGDEQFF. CDR3 nucleotides: TGTGCCAGCAGTTTATCCCCCATCCCCGGGGATGAGCAGTTCTTC. This chain links TRBV27 with TRBJ2-1, with D possibly matching TRBD2 (5 bases). CDR1 is MNHEY and CDR2 is SMNVEV in the germline V gene (reference sequence). Trimming pared 0 bases from V and 8 bases from J, leaving 14 bases between. This CDR3 is built from 15 residues.

As concerns this clone: The sample carries other DNA sequences with the same CDR3. This chain joins TRBV6-1 and TRBJ1-1, with D possibly being TRBD1 (6 bases). Germline CDR1 MNHNS, CDR2 SASEGT. Trimming took 7 bases from V and 1 from J, leaving 10 bases between them. The CDR3 runs 13 residues. The CDR3 spells CASTLTGNTEAFF. In DNA, the CDR3 is TGTGCCAGCACCCTGACAGGGAACACTGAAGCTTTCTTT.

This clone was counted once. This rearrangement joins TRBV5-4 to TRBJ2-5, with 8 bases lining up with TRBD2. This CDR3 has 12 residues. In germline, CDR1 is SGHNT, CDR2 YYREEE (reference sequence). V lost 9 bases to trimming and J lost 4 bases; unmatched junction nucleotides: 5. CDR3 protein: CAMGSGRETQYF. For the CDR3, the DNA is TGTGCCATGGGGAGCGGGAGAGAGACCCAGTACTTC. Drawing the rest from reference TRBV5-4 and TRBJ2-5, the complete variable domain is ETGVTQSPTHLIKTRGQQVTLRCSSQSGHNTVSWYQQALGQGPQFIFQYYREEENGRGNFPPRFSGLQFPNYSSELNVNALELDDSALYLCAMGSGRETQYFGPGTRLLVL.

The chain links TRBV2 to TRBJ2-2, with D possibly being TRBD1 (8 bases). The ends were cut back, 5 bases at V and 5 bases at J, with 15 bases in the middle. In germline, CDR1 is SNHLY, CDR2 FYNNEI. The CDR3 extends over 15 amino acids. The CDR3 DNA follows: TGTGCCAGCAGTTTTGGACAGGGAGGGACCGGGGAGCTGTTTTTT. This encodes CASSFGQGGTGELFF.

J is TRBJ1-2 and V is TRBV2; D not resolved. V was pared by 3 bases and J by 8 bases, with 13 bases between. CDR3 size: 13 residues. In germline, CDR1 is SNHLY, CDR2 FYNNEI. CDR3 protein: CASSDWHISGYTF. The CDR3, as DNA: TGTGCCAGCAGTGATTGGCATATCTCCGGCTACACCTTC.

In its sample, this clone was seen a few times. The chain uses TRBV2 and TRBJ2-1; 9 nucleotides agree with TRBD2. The junction had 8 bases not matched to a gene; V was cut back by 3 bases and J by 8 bases. Looked up from germline, CDR1 is SNHLY and CDR2 is FYNNEI. The CDR3 extends over 15 amino acids. The CDR3 DNA follows: TGTGCCAGCAGTGATGGCGGGAGGGCCCTCGATGAGCAGTTCTTC. Translated, it gives CASSDGGRALDEQFF.

The rearrangement joins TRBV27 to TRBJ1-5, with a weak D call TRBD1 (6 bases). There are 16 residues in the CDR3. V shed 6 bases and J shed 4 bases, with 19 bases lying between them. Germline values: CDR1 MNHEY, CDR2 SMNVEV (reference sequence). CDR3 coding DNA: TGTGCCAGCAGACCCCAGAGGGGGTACAGAAATCAGCCCCAGCATTTT. It translates to CASRPQRGYRNQPQHF.

Details on this clone: The same CDR3 also results from other DNA sequences found in this sample. The chain combines TRBV18 with TRBJ2-7, with TRBD1 as a possible D gene (6 bases). Germline V gives CDR1 KGHSH, CDR2 LQKENI. The CDR3 has 13 amino acids. The V gene lost 3 bases and the J gene lost 3 bases, with 9 bases spanning the gap. The CDR3 here is CASSPQGFYEQYF. In nucleotides, the CDR3 is TGTGCCAGCTCACCTCAGGGGTTCTACGAGCAGTACTTC. The full variable domain, rest sourced from reference TRBV18 and TRBJ2-7, is NAGVMQNPRHLVRRRGQEARLRCSPMKGHSHVYWYRQLPEEGLKFMVYLQKENIIDESGMPKERFSAEFPKEGPSILRIQQVVRGDSAAYFCASSPQGFYEQYFGPGTRLTVT.

The chain employs TRBV7-8 and TRBJ1-2; D is unresolved. The CDR3 contains 15 residues. Germline V gives CDR1 SGHVS, CDR2 FQNEAQ. Trimming cost V 5 bases and J 1 base, with 14 bases left between them. The CDR3 spells CASSIGTNYNYGYTF. The CDR3 nucleotides are TGTGCCAGCAGCATCGGTACTAACTATAACTATGGCTACACCTTC.

The genes are TRBV5-1 and TRBJ2-3, with 9 bases fitting TRBD1. The length of the CDR3 is 24 residues. With 0 bases clipped from V and 2 bases from J, the junction kept 28 bases outside the gene matches. The V gene's germline CDR1 is SGHRS and CDR2 YFSETQ. CDR3 sequence reads: CASSLDPWDREDKEDIPATDTQYF. Here the CDR3 DNA reads TGCGCCAGCAGCTTGGATCCCTGGGACAGGGAGGACAAAGAGGATATCCCCGCCACAGATACGCAGTATTTT.

This clone has a single count. The rearrangement links TRBV6-6 to TRBJ2-3; 8 nucleotides agree with TRBD2. V lost 2 bases and J lost 5; bases outside the gene matches: 6. The CDR3 extends over 15 amino acids. Germline CDR1 MNHNY, CDR2 SVGAGI (reference sequence). The CDR3 sequence is CASSYQGLAGDTQYF. Written as DNA, the CDR3 is TGTGCCAGCAGTTACCAGGGGCTAGCGGGAGATACGCAGTATTTT.

CDR3 in DNA: TGTGCCTGGAGCCGGGACAGGGCTGAAAAACTGTTTTTT. It codes for CAWSRDRAEKLFF. V and J are TRBV30 and TRBJ1-4; TRBD1 aligns across 9 bases. The CDR3 runs to 13 residues. The V and J ends lost 3 bases and 7 bases, in that order; junction bases with no gene match: 3. Germline CDR1 is GTSNPN and CDR2 is SVGIG (reference sequence).